This TCR beta chain was recovered during a study of post-analysis software for immune sequencing data. For the study at large: Courses of disease covered relapsing-remitting, secondary progressive and progressive-relapsing multiple sclerosis.

V lost 5 bases and J lost 9; bases outside the gene matches: 7. The CDR3 consists of 13 residues. Germline V gene data show CDR1 as DFQATT and CDR2 as SNEGSKA (reference sequence). Incorporated into the TCR beta cDNA libraries were unique molecular identifiers, which served to reduce PCR and sequencing biases. T cells numbering about 1 to 11 million yielded roughly 0.5 million cDNA molecules. In TCRdb, the PCR reads were re-called with MiXCR into one record per CDR3 protein. The table records roughly 570,000 distinct CDR3 sequences, around 31% of them present only once. On this clonotype itself: Its target is not known.

Study findings and constraints: Elevated frequency relative to controls characterized four or five TRBV segments in patients, TRBV5-6, TRBV5-1 and TRBV20-1 among them. Strong co-clustering by F measure was seen for same-batch samples. Multiple sclerosis was associated with a significant reduction in normalized Chao1 diversity relative to controls.

The chain couples TRBV20-1 to TRBJ2-1; 10 bases agree with TRBD2. The sequence was obtained from a girl between 2 and 17 years old with multiple sclerosis. The sample taken for sequencing was blood. The CDR3 DNA reads TGCAGTGCTGCTAGCGGGGGAGTTTCTGAGCAGTTCTTC. It codes for CSAASGGVSEQFF.